This TCR beta chain derives from a study of identical twins. Study-wide findings and caveats: Weaker excess twin sharing was seen among beta out-of-frame sequences. Twins shared out-of-frame alpha sequences with excess low generation probability.

About this clonotype itself: The antigen is not known.

TCRdb reprocessed the 5' RACE reads via MiXCR and lists one record per CDR3 protein. The sample has over 15,000 distinct CDR3 sequences, 69% seen once. J was trimmed by 8 bases and V by 4 bases; bases with no gene match: 5. The CDR3 is made up of 16 amino acids. Germline lookup yields CDR1 SGHAT and CDR2 FQDESV (reference sequence). This TCR derives from a woman aged 18-29 years in good health. This table probably holds off-target reads from a library built for another chain. The material sequenced was memory (CD45RO+) T cells sorted from blood. This chain connects TRBV11-1 to TRBJ2-1; TRBD2 matches 16 bases. The CDR3 DNA sequence: TGTGCCAGCAGCTCCCCGGGACTAGCGGGAGGGGATGAGCAGTTCTTC. Translation: CASSSPGLAGGDEQFF. Full variable domain (remainder filled in from reference TRBV11-1 and TRBJ2-1): EAEVAQSPRYKITEKSQAVAFWCDPISGHATLYWYRQILGQGPELLVQFQDESVVDDSQLPKDRFSAERLKGVDSTLKIQPAELGDSAMYLCASSSPGLAGGDEQFFGPGTRLTVL.